This passage covers 6 T cell receptor beta chains from one sample sequenced in a study of blood T cell repertoires in COVID-19. Repertoires were generated with immunoSEQ multiplex PCR, while TCRdb's copy carries only in-frame clones and drops some. Of under 150,000 clones listed, roughly 76% are singletons. The sample comprised peripheral blood. The origin of the receptors is a woman in her 50s with active or convalescent COVID-19.

The chain couples TRBV5-5 to TRBJ1-6; 8 positions agree with TRBD1. The CDR3 spans 17 residues. Looked up from germline, CDR1 is SGHKS and CDR2 is YYEKEE (reference sequence). Trimming cost V 1 base and J 9 bases; bases outside gene matches: 12. CDR3 loop: CASSLLNPRQGSSPLHF. The CDR3 nucleotides read TGTGCCAGCAGCTTGCTTAACCCCCGACAGGGGAGTTCACCCCTCCACTTT.

The rearrangement joins TRBV15 to TRBJ1-2, with 7 nucleotides matching TRBD1. This CDR3 spans 15 amino acids. V shed 1 base, J shed 6 bases, and the junction held 8 bases outside the gene matches. Germline V gives CDR1 LNHNV, CDR2 YYDKDF (reference sequence). The CDR3 sequence is CATSRARGRGDGYTF. DNA of the CDR3: TGTGCCACCAGCAGAGCAAGGGGCAGGGGGGATGGCTACACCTTC.

The V gene is TRBV9, the J gene TRBJ2-5; TRBD2 matches 10 bases. Germline lookup yields CDR1 SGDLS and CDR2 YYNGEE. CDR3 length: 15 residues. After removal of 3 bases from V and 4 bases from J, the junction contained 6 bases not matched to a gene. CDR3 residues: CASSASGSSPETQYF. CDR3 nucleotide sequence: TGTGCCAGCAGCGCTAGCGGGAGTTCACCAGAGACCCAGTACTTC. Using reference TRBV9 and TRBJ2-5 for the parts outside the CDR3, the full variable domain is DSGVTQTPKHLITATGQRVTLRCSPRSGDLSVYWYQQSLDQGLQFLIQYYNGEERAKGNILERFSAQQFPDLHSELNLSSLELGDSALYFCASSASGSSPETQYFGPGTRLLVL.

V and J are TRBV3-1 (or the pseudogene TRBV3-2) and TRBJ1-6, with 7 bases identical to TRBD1. This CDR3 contains 17 residues. The germline gives CDR1 LGHDT, CDR2 YNNKEL (reference sequence). V shed 4 bases and J 7 bases; nucleotides not matched to a gene: 13. This CDR3 reads CASSPFHPGQTNSPLHF. Written as DNA, the CDR3 is TGTGCCAGCAGCCCCTTCCACCCGGGACAGACAAATTCACCCCTCCACTTT.

The chain combines TRBV19 with TRBJ2-5; unclear D gene. The CDR3 spans 14 residues. Germline CDR1 LNHDA, CDR2 SQIVND (reference sequence). V was shortened by 1 base and J by 1 base, with 7 bases between the two germline ends. The CDR3 DNA sequence: TGTGCCAGTAGTATAGGACCGGGCCAAGAGACCCAGTACTTC. Protein product: CASSIGPGQETQYF.

V usage is TRBV24-1 and J usage is TRBJ2-3; 15 bases line up with TRBD2. CDR1 is KGHDR and CDR2 is SFDVKD in the germline V gene. The junction had 2 bases not matched to a gene; V was cut back by 4 bases and J by 4 bases. The CDR3 consists of 16 residues. The CDR3 reads CATSDRTSGGADTQYF. CDR3 coding DNA: TGTGCCACCAGTGACCGGACTAGCGGGGGGGCAGATACGCAGTATTTT.